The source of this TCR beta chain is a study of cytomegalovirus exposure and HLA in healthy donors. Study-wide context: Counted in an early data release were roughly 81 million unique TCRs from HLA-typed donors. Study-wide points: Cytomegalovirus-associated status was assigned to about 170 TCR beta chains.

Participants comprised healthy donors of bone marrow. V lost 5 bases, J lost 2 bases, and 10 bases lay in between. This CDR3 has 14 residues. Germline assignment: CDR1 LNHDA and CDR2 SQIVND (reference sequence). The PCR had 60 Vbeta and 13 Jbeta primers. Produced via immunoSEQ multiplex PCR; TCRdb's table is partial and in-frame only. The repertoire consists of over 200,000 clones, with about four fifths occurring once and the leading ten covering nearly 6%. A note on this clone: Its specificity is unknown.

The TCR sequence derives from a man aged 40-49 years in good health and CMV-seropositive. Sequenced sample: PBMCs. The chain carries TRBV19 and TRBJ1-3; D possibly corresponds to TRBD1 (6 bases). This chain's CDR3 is CASSGAGAGNTIYF. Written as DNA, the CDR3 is TGTGCCAGTAGTGGCGCAGGGGCTGGAAACACCATATATTTT.